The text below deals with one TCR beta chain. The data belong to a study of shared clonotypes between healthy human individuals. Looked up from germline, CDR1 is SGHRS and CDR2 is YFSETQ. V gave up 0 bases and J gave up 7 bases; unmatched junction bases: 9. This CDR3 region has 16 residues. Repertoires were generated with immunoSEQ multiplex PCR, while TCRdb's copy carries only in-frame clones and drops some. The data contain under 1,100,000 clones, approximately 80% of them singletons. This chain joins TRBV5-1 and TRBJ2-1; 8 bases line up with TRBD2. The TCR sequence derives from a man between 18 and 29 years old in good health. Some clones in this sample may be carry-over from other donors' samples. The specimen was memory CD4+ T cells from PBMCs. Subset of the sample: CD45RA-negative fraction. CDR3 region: CASSLAGREGLNEQFF. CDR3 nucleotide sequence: TGCGCCAGCAGCTTGGCGGGACGGGAGGGCCTTAATGAGCAGTTCTTC.